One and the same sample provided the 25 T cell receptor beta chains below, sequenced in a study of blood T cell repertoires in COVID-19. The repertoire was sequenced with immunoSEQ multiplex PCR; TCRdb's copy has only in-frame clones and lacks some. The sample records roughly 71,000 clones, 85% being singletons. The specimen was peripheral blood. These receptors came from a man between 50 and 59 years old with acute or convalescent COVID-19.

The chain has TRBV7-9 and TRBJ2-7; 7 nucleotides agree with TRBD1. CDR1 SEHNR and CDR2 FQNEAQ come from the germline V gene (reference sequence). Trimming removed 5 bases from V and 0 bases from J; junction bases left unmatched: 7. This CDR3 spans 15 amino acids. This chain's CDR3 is CASSLTRDSSYEQYF. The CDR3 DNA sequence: TGTGCCAGCAGCCTCACAAGGGACAGCTCCTACGAGCAGTACTTC.

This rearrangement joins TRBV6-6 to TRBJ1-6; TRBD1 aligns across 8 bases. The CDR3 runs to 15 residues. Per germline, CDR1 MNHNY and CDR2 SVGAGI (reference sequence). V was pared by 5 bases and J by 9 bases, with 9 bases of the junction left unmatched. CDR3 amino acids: CASSASGGGGSPLHF. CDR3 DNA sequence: TGTGCCAGCAGTGCCTCAGGGGGCGGCGGTTCACCCCTCCACTTT.

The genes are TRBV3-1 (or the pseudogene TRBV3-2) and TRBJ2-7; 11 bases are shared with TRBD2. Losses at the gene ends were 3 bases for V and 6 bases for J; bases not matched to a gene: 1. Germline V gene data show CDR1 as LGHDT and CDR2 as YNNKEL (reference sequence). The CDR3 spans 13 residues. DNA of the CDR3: TGTGCCAGCAGCCACGGGACTAGCGGCGAGCAGTACGTC. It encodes CASSHGTSGEQYV.

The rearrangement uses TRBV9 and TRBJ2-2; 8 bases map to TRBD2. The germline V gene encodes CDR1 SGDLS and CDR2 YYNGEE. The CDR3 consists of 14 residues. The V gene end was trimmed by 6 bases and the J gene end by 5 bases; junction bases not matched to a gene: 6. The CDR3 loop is CASTAASGTGELFF. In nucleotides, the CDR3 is TGTGCCAGCACGGCGGCTAGCGGGACCGGGGAGCTGTTTTTT.

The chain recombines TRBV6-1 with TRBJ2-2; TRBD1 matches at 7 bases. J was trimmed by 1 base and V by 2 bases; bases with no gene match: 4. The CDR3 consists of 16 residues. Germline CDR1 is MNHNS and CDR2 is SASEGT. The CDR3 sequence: CASSEFDRVNTGELFF. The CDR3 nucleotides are TGTGCCAGCAGTGAATTCGACAGGGTGAACACCGGGGAGCTGTTTTTT.

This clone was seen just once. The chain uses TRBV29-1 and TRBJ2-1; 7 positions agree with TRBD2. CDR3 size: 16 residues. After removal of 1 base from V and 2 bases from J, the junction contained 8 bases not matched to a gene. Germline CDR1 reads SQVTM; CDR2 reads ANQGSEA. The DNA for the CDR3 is TGCAGCGTTGAAGGTCAACGAGCGGGGCCCTACAATGAGCAGTTCTTC. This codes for CSVEGQRAGPYNEQFF.

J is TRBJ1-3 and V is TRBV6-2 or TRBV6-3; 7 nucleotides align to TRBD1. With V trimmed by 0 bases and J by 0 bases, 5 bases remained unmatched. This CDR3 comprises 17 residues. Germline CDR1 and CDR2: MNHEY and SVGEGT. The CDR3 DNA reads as TGTGCCAGCAGTTACTCGGGGGACAGCAGCTCTGGAAACACCATATATTTT. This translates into CASSYSGDSSSGNTIYF.

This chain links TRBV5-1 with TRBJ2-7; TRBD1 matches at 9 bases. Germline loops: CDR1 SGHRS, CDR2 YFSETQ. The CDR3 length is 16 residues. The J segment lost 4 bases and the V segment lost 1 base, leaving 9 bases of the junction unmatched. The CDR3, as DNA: TGCGCCAGCAGCTTGCAGTACGGACAGGGGATTTACGAGCAGTACTTC. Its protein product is CASSLQYGQGIYEQYF. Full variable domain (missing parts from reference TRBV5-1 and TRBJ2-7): KAGVTQTPRYLIKTRGQQVTLSCSPISGHRSVSWYQQTPGQGLQFLFEYFSETQRNKGNFPGRFSGRQFSNSRSEMNVSTLELGDSALYLCASSLQYGQGIYEQYFGPGTRLTVT.

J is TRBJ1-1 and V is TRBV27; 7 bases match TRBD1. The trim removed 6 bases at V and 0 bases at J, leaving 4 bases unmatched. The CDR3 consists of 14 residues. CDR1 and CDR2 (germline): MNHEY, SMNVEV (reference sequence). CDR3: CASRVQGLNTEAFF. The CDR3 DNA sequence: TGTGCCAGCAGGGTACAGGGGTTGAACACTGAAGCTTTCTTT.

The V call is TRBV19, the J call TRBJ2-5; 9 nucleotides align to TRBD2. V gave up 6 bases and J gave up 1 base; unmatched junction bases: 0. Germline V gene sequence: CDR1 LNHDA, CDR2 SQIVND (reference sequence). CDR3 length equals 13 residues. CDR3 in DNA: TGTGCCAGTAGGCGGGGGGGCCAAGAGACCCAGTACTTC. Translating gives CASRRGGQETQYF.

CDR3 amino acids: CASSLPGGSNQPQHF. The CDR3 region has the DNA TGTGCCAGCAGTTTACCGGGGGGTAGCAATCAGCCCCAGCATTTT. This sequence joins TRBV28 and TRBJ1-5; D is possibly TRBD1 (5 bases). V was shortened by 2 bases and J by 0 bases, with 8 bases between the two germline ends. This CDR3 has 15 amino acids. Germline CDR1 MDHEN, CDR2 SYDVKM.

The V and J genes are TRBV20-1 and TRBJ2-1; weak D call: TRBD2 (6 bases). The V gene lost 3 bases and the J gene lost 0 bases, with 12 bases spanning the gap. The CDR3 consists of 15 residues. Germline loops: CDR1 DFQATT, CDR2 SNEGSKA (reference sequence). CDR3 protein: CSASAGTYSYNEQFF. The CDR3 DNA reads TGCAGTGCTAGTGCCGGGACTTACTCCTACAATGAGCAGTTCTTC.

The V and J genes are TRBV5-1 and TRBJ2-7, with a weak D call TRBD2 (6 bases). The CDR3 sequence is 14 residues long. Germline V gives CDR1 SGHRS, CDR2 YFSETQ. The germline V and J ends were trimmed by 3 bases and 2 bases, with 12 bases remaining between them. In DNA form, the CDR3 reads TGCGCCAGCAGCTCGCGTGGGGGGACCTACGAGCAGTACTTC. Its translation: CASSSRGGTYEQYF.

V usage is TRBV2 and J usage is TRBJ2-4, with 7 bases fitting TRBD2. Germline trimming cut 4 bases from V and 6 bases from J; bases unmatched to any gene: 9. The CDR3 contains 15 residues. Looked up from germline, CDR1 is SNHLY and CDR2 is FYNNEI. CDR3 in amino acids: CASSATGGTANIQYF. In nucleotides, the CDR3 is TGTGCCAGCAGTGCGACGGGGGGAACGGCAAACATTCAGTACTTC.

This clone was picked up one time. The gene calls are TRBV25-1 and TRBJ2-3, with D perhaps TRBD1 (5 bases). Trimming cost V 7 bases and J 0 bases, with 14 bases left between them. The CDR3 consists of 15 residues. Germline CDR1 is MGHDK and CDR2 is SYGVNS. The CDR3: CASTSPTASTDTQYF. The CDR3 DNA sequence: TGTGCCAGCACCTCACCGACAGCTAGCACAGATACGCAGTATTTT.

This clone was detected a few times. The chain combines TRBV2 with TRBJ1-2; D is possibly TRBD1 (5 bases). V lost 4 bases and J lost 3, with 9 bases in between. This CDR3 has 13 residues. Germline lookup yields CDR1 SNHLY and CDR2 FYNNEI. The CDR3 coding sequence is TGTGCCAGCAGTGTTACAGGCGACTATGGCTACACCTTC. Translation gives CASSVTGDYGYTF.

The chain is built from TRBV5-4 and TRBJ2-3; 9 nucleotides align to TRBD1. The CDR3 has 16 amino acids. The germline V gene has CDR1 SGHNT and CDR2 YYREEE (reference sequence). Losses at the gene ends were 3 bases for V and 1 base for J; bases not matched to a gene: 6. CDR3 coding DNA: TGTGCCAGCAGCTCGCTGGACAGGGGCGGCACAGATACGCAGTATTTT. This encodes CASSSLDRGGTDTQYF. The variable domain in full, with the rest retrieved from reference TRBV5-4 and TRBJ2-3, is ETGVTQSPTHLIKTRGQQVTLRCSSQSGHNTVSWYQQALGQGPQFIFQYYREEENGRGNFPPRFSGLQFPNYSSELNVNALELDDSALYLCASSSLDRGGTDTQYFGPGTRLTVL.

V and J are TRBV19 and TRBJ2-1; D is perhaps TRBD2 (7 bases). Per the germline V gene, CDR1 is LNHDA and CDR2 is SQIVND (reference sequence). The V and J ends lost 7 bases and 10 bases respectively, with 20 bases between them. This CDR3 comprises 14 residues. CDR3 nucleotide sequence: TGTGCCAGTACTGAACAGGGAGGGGTTTTAGAGCAGTTCTTC. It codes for CASTEQGGVLEQFF.

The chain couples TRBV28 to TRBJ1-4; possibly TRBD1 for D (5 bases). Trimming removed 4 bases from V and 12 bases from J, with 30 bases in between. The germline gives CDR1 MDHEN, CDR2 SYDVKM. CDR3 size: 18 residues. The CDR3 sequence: CASSSTLTDTFSPHELFF. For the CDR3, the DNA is TGTGCCAGCAGTTCTACACTAACGGACACTTTTTCGCCCCATGAACTGTTTTTT.

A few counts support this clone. CDR3: CASSQIIQGRQFF. CDR3 DNA sequence: TGTGCCAGCAGCCAAATTATACAGGGTCGGCAGTTCTTC. The chain is built from TRBV14 and TRBJ2-1, with D perhaps matching TRBD1 (6 bases). CDR3 length equals 13 residues. V was clipped by 2 bases and J by 12 bases, with 14 bases between them. Germline V gives CDR1 SGHDN, CDR2 FVKESK.

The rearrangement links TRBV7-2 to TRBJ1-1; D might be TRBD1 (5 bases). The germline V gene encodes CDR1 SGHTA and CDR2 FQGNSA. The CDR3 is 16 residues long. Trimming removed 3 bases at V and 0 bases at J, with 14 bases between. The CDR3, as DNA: TGTGCCAGCAGCTTTTACAGGCTTCCCTTGAACACTGAAGCTTTCTTT. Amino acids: CASSFYRLPLNTEAFF.

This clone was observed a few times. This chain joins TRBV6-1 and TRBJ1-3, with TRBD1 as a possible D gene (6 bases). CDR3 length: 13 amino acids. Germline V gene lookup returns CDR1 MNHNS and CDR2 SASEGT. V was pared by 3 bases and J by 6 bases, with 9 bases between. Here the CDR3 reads CASSENRENTIYF. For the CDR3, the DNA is TGTGCCAGCAGTGAGAACAGGGAAAACACCATATATTTT.

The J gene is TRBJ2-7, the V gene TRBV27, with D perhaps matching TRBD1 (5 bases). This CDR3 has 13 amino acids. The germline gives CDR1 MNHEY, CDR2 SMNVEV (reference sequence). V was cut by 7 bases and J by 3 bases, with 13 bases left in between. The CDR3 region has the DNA TGTGCCAGCAAAGTAGACAGTTACTACGAGCAGTACTTC. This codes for CASKVDSYYEQYF.

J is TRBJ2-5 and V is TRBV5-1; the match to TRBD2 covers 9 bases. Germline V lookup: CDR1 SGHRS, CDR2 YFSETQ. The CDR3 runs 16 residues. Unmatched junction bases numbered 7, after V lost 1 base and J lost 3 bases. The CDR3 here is CASSLSGTSHEETQYF. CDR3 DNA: TGCGCCAGCAGCTTGTCGGGGACTAGCCACGAAGAGACCCAGTACTTC.

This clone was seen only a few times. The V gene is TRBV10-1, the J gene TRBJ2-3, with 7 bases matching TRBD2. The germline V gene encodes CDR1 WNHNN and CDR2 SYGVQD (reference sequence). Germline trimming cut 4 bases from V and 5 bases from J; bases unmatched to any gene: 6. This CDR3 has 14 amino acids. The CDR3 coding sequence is TGCGCCAGCAGTGCTGGGGGGGAAATAGATACGCAGTATTTT. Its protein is CASSAGGEIDTQYF.